This paragraph covers one T cell receptor (beta chain) sequence. There is no known antigen for this receptor. Each CD8+ T cell subset was flow-sorted in triplicate, and 250,000 to 350,000 cells per subset were placed directly into RLT lysis buffer. Naive CD8+ T cells were defined stringently as CD45RO-CCR7+CD27+CD95- to exclude memory contaminants. Using standard density gradient centrifugation, peripheral blood mononuclear cells were isolated from buffy coats. Naive CXCR3-negative and CXCR3-positive CD8+ T cells were flow-sorted on a FACSAria III. Total RNA was extracted from sorted cells using an RNeasy Mini Kit. Its CDR3 holds 16 amino acids, cysteine through phenylalanine. Only the protein is available. The germline V gene provides CDR1 SGDLS and CDR2 YYNGEE. This sample is drawn from a study of CXCR3-negative and CXCR3-positive naive CD8 T cells (dated by TCRdb to the late 2010s). Regarding the study in general: In total, some 140 million TRB reads were obtained, which works out to roughly 1.5 +/- 0.3 million reads per library. Naive subsets from about five donors and memory cells from 3 donors were included in the TRBV-TRBJ cluster analysis. Diversity and physicochemical repertoire analyses were performed on approximately 10 donors pooled from two independent experiments. The paper as a whole reports these results and caveats: Freshly isolated PBMCs were used for most assays because CXCR3 expression partially decreased after cryopreservation. Because surface CD5, which is linked to self-reactivity in mice, was comparable between the naive subsets, TCR interaction strength was also inferred from TRB CDR3 physicochemical properties. Repertoire diversity was comparably high in both naive subsets but much lower in memory CD8+ T cells. Compared with CXCR3-negative naive cells, CXCR3-positive naive cells had TRB CDR3s with higher hydrophobicity (lower Kidera factor 4), lower energy, and higher strength and volume indices. TRBV-TRBJ usage was similar between naive CXCR3-negative and CXCR3-positive cells from the same donor, while memory cells showed distinct patterns.

Sequencing relied on a NextSeq 550. The Human TCR Profiling Kit (MiLaboratory) was used to make UMI-labeled 5' RACE TRB cDNA libraries. The full amount of extracted RNA was used for cDNA synthesis, and the full amount of resulting cDNA was used for PCR amplification. Libraries were prepared in parallel with an identical number of PCR cycles. Under the source paper's analysis protocol: MIGEC and MiXCR extracted about 57,000 +/- 9,900 unique UMI-labeled TRB cDNA molecules per library, requiring at least two reads per UMI. An average of 40,000 +/- 10,000 functional in-frame TRB CDR3 nucleotide clonotypes without stop codons was found per library. After each sample was downsampled to 5000 UMI-labeled TRB molecules, VDJtools was used to calculate diversity metrics such as normalized Shannon-Wiener and Chao1. VDJtools computed clonotype-size-weighted physicochemical properties of the central five CDR3 residues: interaction energy, strength, volume and Kidera factor 4. The reads were reprocessed in TCRdb, with one entry per CDR3 protein sequence and no accompanying DNA. The V and J calls were not made by the authors but by TCRdb's processing. The sample table includes around 140,000 distinct CDR3 sequences. Approximately 0.51% of the sample lies in the top ten.

The sequence was obtained from a human donor in good health. Some clones in this sample may be carry-over from other donors' samples. Sequencing was performed on naive CXCR3- CD8+ T cells from blood. The cell subset or site label for this specimen denotes: CD45RO-CCR7+CD27+CD95- naive CD8+ T cells lacking CXCR3 (TNR3-). Rearrangement joined TRBV9 to TRBJ2-7; TCRdb designates TRBD2, a call that cannot be tested without DNA. CDR3 reads: CASSFNPLGGTYEQYF.